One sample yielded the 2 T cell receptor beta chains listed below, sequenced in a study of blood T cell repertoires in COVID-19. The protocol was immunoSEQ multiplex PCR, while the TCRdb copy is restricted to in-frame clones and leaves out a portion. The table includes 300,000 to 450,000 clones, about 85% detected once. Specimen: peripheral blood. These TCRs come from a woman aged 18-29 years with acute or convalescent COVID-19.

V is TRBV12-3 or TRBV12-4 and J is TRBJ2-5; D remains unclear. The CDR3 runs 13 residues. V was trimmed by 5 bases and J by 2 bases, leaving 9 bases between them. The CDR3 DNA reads TGTGCCAGCAGTGACAAGATTCAAGAGACCCAGTACTTC. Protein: CASSDKIQETQYF.

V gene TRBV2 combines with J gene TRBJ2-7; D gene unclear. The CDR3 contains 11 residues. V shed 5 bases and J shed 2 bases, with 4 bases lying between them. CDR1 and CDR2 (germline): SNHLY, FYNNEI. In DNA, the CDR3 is TGTGCCAGCAGTACAACCTACGAGCAGTACTTC. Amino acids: CASSTTYEQYF.